Each of the 6 T cell receptor beta chains below was sequenced from the same sample in a study of regulatory T cells in long-lasting Graves disease. Time point given: persistent/refractory GD, antithyroid drugs over 5 years with positive TRAb. Isolated PBMC RNA provided the starting material for the TCR library. Researchers made TCR beta libraries by using iRepertoire HTBI primers and running Arm-PCR on CDR3 regions. TCRdb re-analysed the multiplex PCR reads in MiXCR, keeping a single row per CDR3 protein. This table has roughly 490,000 distinct CDR3 sequences, about 22% appearing once. The source material was peripheral blood mononuclear cells (PBMCs), sampled when the disease was refractory, from a patient treated with antithyroid drugs. The receptors derive from a female donor with Graves disease.

On this clonotype itself: This may be a read error, as it is one base from a much larger clone. The chain joins TRBV6-1 to TRBJ1-5; D uncertain. Germline-derived CDR1 and CDR2 are MNHNS and SASEGT. CDR3 size: 13 residues. V was shortened by 4 bases and J by 6 bases, with 10 bases between the two germline ends. The DNA of the CDR3 is TGTGCCAGCAGTGCGGAGTTGGGTCAGCCCCAGCATTTT. It is translated as CASSAELGQPQHF.

At least ten counts were recorded for this clonotype. The rearrangement uses TRBV19 and TRBJ2-5, with 7 bases fitting TRBD1. Germline CDR1 reads LNHDA; CDR2 reads SQIVND (reference sequence). After removal of 6 bases from V and 2 bases from J, the junction contained 9 bases not matched to a gene. The CDR3 is made up of 15 amino acids. The CDR3 sequence is CASSRATGVQETQYF. The CDR3 DNA is TGTGCCAGTAGCCGGGCAACAGGGGTTCAAGAGACCCAGTACTTC.

This clonotype was found many times. The V gene is TRBV6-1, the J gene TRBJ1-1; TRBD1 aligns across 7 bases. V dropped 6 bases and J dropped 5; count of bases not matched to a gene: 12. The CDR3 runs 15 residues. Germline assignment: CDR1 MNHNS and CDR2 SASEGT. CDR3 DNA: TGTGCCAGCAGATTGGGGGGACAGTCACTTACTGAAGCTTTCTTT. This encodes CASRLGGQSLTEAFF.

This sequence joins TRBV27 and TRBJ2-1, with TRBD2 identical over 9 bases. The V gene end was trimmed by 10 bases and the J gene end by 1 base; junction bases not matched to a gene: 5. CDR3 size: 14 residues. Germline CDR1 reads MNHEY; CDR2 reads SMNVEV (reference sequence). CDR3 region: CAIKRGESYNEQFF. For the CDR3, the DNA is TGTGCCATAAAGCGGGGGGAGTCCTACAATGAGCAGTTCTTC.

For this clonotype: A much larger clone lies one base from this, so it may be a read error. Because the CDR3's place on the DNA is in doubt, the DNA is left out and the CDR3 is given as listed by TCRdb. The gene calls are TRBV29-1 and TRBJ2-2; TRBD1 is the table's D call and was not checked against the DNA. Germline values: CDR1 SQVTM, CDR2 ANQGSEA. The CDR3 extends over 14 residues, inclusive of both ends. CDR3 sequence: CSVWGTGSTGELLF.

This clonotype was detected ten times or more. CDR3 coding DNA: TGTGCCAGCAGTCTCAGGGGGCGCAGGAACGAAAAACTGTTTTTT. Residues: CASSLRGRRNEKLFF. J is TRBJ1-4 and V is TRBV12-3 or TRBV12-4, with 8 bases identical to TRBD1. V lost 5 bases, J lost 8 bases, and 10 bases stayed unmatched. The CDR3 is 15 amino acids.